The entry that follows covers one TCR beta chain sequence. Its antigen is still unknown. These data belong to a study of long-term antiretroviral therapy in people with HIV. The assay used was immunoSEQ (version v3.0), run at survey level. Sequencing was performed with immunoSEQ multiplex PCR; in TCRdb, only in-frame clones are kept and a portion is missing. The sample yields some 30,000 clones, almost 95% seen once. Study outcomes and limitations: There were no data on ART adherence, viral resistance or therapy changes, a gap that limits inferences about post-ART repertoire changes. At every time point, clones expanded before ART dominated the repertoire.

Germline CDR1 reads LGHNA; CDR2 reads YSLEER. V gave up 1 base and J gave up 6 bases, with 16 bases separating them. The CDR3 is 15 amino acids. The TCR originated in a man aged 45 to 65 with HIV. The chain employs TRBV4-3 and TRBJ2-7; tentatively, D is TRBD1 (5 bases). The specimen comprised unsorted PBMCs, sampled approximately 7.1 years after starting antiretroviral therapy. CDR3 in amino acids: CASSQANRLESEQYF. For the CDR3, the DNA is TGCGCCAGCAGCCAAGCCAACAGGCTGGAAAGCGAGCAGTACTTC.